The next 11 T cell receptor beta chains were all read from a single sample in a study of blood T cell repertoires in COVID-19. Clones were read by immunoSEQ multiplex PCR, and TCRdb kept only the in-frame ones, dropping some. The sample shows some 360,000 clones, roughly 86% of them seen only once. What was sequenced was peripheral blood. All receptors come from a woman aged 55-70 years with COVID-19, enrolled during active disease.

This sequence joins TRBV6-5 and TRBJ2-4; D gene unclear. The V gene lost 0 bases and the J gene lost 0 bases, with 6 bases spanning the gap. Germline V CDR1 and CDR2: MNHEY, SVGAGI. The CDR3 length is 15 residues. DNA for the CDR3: TGTGCCAGCAGTTACTCCCCGGTAGCCAAAAACATTCAGTACTTC. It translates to CASSYSPVAKNIQYF.

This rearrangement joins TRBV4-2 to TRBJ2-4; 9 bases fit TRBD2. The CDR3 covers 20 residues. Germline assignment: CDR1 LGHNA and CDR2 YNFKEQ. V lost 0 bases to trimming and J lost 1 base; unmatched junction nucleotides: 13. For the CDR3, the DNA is TGTGCCAGCAGCCAAGAAGGGGCGGGGGGGCAATATTTGGCCAAAAACATTCAGTACTTC. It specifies CASSQEGAGGQYLAKNIQYF.

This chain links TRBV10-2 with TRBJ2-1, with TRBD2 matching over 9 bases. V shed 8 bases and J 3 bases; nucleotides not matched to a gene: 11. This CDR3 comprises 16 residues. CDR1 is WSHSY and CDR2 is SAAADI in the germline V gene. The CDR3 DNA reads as TGCGCCAGCCGTGGGGCGGGGGGGCCCGGCTACAATGAGCAGTTCTTC. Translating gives CASRGAGGPGYNEQFF.

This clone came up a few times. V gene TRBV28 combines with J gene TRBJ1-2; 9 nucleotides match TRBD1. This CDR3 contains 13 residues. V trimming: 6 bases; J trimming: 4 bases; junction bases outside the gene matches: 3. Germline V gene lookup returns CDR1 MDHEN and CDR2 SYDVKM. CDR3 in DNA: TGTGCCAGCAGGAGGGACAGGGTCTATGGCTACACCTTC. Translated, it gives CASRRDRVYGYTF.

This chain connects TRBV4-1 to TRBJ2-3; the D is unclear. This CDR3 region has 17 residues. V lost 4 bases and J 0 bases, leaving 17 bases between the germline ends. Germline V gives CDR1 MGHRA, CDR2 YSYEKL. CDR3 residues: CASSPANIAVSTDTQYF. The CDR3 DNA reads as TGCGCCAGCAGCCCCGCCAACATTGCGGTTAGCACAGATACGCAGTATTTT.

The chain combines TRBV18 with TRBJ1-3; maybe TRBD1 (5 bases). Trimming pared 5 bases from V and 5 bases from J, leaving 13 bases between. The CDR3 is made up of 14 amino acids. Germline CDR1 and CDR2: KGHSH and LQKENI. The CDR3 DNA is TGTGCCAGCTCAAACCAGGGAAAAAGAAACACCATATATTTT. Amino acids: CASSNQGKRNTIYF. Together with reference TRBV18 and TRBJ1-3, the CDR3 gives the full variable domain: NAGVMQNPRHLVRRRGQEARLRCSPMKGHSHVYWYRQLPEEGLKFMVYLQKENIIDESGMPKERFSAEFPKEGPSILRIQQVVRGDSAAYFCASSNQGKRNTIYFGEGSWLTVV.

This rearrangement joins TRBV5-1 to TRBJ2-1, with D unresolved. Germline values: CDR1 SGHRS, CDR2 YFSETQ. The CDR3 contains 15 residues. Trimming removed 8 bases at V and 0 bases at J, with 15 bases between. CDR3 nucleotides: TGCGCCAGTGGCCCCCTCGGGTTCTCCTACAATGAGCAGTTCTTC. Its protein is CASGPLGFSYNEQFF.

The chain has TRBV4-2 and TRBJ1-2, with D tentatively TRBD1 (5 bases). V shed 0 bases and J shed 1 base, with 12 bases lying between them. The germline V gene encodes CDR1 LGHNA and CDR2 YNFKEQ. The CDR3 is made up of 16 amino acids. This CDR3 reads CASSQDPGGINYGYTF. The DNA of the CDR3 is TGTGCCAGCAGCCAAGATCCCGGGGGGATTAACTATGGCTACACCTTC.

The CDR3 nucleotides read TGTGCCAGCAGGACAACCGGGGGGGGAAACACTGAAGCTTTCTTT. Translation gives CASRTTGGGNTEAFF. The J gene is TRBJ1-1, the V gene TRBV27; a weak D match, TRBD1 (5 bases). Germline V gene data show CDR1 as MNHEY and CDR2 as SMNVEV (reference sequence). V was cut by 6 bases and J by 2 bases, with 16 bases left in between. The CDR3 length is 15 residues.

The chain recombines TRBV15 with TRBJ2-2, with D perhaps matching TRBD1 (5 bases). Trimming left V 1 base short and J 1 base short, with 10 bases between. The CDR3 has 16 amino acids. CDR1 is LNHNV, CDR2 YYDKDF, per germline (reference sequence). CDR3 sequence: CATSRGTGRNTGELFF. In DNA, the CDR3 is TGTGCCACCAGCAGAGGAACAGGAAGGAACACCGGGGAGCTGTTTTTT.

In DNA form, the CDR3 reads TGTGCCAGCAGCCAAGAACTAGCTGGCGCAGATACGCAGTATTTT. Translating it yields CASSQELAGADTQYF. The chain uses TRBV4-2 and TRBJ2-3; a possible D gene is TRBD2 (6 bases). Germline V gives CDR1 LGHNA, CDR2 YNFKEQ. Trimming pared 0 bases from V and 4 bases from J, leaving 11 bases between. The CDR3 covers 15 residues.